The 16 T cell receptor beta chains below all came from one sample that was sequenced in a study of patients and donors after allogeneic stem cell transplantation. TCRdb analysed the RT-PCR reads with MiXCR anew, one entry per CDR3 protein. The table has about 960,000 distinct CDR3 sequences, roughly 17% seen once; the top ten hold 5.5% to 6.5%. The source material was blood, either unsorted or a sorted T cell fraction (not recorded which). These receptors originate from a human donor who was either an allogeneic HSCT recipient or a stem cell or donor lymphocyte infusion donor (not recorded which). It is not recorded whose cells these are; they may come from a transplant donor.

This clonotype was counted only a few times. The J gene is TRBJ2-2, the V gene TRBV6-2 or TRBV6-3; a possible D gene is TRBD1 (6 bases). The V gene's germline CDR1 is MNHEY and CDR2 SVGEGT. Trimming took 5 bases from V and 4 from J, leaving 11 bases between them. The CDR3 has 14 amino acids. The CDR3 coding sequence is TGTGCCAGCAGTAAAACAGGGTCCACCGGGGAGCTGTTTTTT. Translating it yields CASSKTGSTGELFF.

V usage is TRBV19 and J usage is TRBJ1-2; possibly TRBD1 for D (6 bases). V shed 5 bases and J shed 1 base, with 14 bases lying between them. Germline V gene data show CDR1 as LNHDA and CDR2 as SQIVND (reference sequence). The CDR3 has 15 amino acids. CDR3 in amino acids: CASSGQTWGNYGYTF. The DNA of the CDR3 is TGTGCCAGTAGTGGACAGACGTGGGGTAACTATGGCTACACCTTC.

This clonotype was recorded many times. The chain uses TRBV5-1 and TRBJ2-1; 10 nucleotides agree with TRBD2. The CDR3 sequence is 14 residues long. CDR1 and CDR2 (germline): SGHRS, YFSETQ. Trimming removed 5 bases from V and 7 bases from J; junction bases left unmatched: 6. The DNA of the CDR3 is TGCGCCAGCAGATACCTAGCGGGAGAGAATGAGCAGTTCTTC. Residues: CASRYLAGENEQFF.

This sequence joins TRBV24-1 and TRBJ2-1; TRBD1 is a possible D gene (5 bases). The CDR3 spans 11 residues. Germline V CDR1 and CDR2: KGHDR, SFDVKD. Deletions cut 6 bases from V and 10 bases from J, with 9 bases between. The CDR3 DNA follows: TGTGCCACCAGTCAGGGTGGGGAGCAGTTCTTC. Translation: CATSQGGEQFF.

V and J are TRBV2 and TRBJ2-5; 10 positions agree with TRBD1. Germline values: CDR1 SNHLY, CDR2 FYNNEI. The CDR3 loop spans 16 amino acids. V was pared by 6 bases and J by 2 bases, with 9 bases of the junction left unmatched. The CDR3 reads CASSLGQGDLQETQYF. DNA for the CDR3: TGTGCCAGCAGCCTTGGACAGGGGGATCTACAAGAGACCCAGTACTTC.

This clonotype was counted only a few times. The V and J genes are TRBV12-3 or TRBV12-4 and TRBJ2-1; 13 positions match TRBD2. The CDR3 consists of 17 residues. Unmatched junction bases numbered 11, after V lost 5 bases and J lost 7 bases. CDR3 amino acids: CASSIHPGTSGTNEQFF. The CDR3 region has the DNA TGTGCCAGCAGTATACACCCCGGGACTAGCGGGACTAATGAGCAGTTCTTC.

This rearrangement joins TRBV7-3 to TRBJ2-1; 12 bases are shared with TRBD2. This CDR3 is built from 21 residues. Germline V CDR1 and CDR2: SGHTA, FQGTGA. J lost 0 bases, V lost 4 bases, and 16 bases had no gene match. CDR3 coding DNA: TGTGCCAGCAGCTCAACCACATGGCTAGCGGGAGGGGCCCGCTCCTACAATGAGCAGTTCTTC. This codes for CASSSTTWLAGGARSYNEQFF.

The chain couples TRBV30 to TRBJ1-4; D might be TRBD1 (5 bases). Looked up from germline, CDR1 is GTSNPN and CDR2 is SVGIG (reference sequence). CDR3 length: 13 amino acids. Trimming removed 4 bases from V and 2 bases from J, with 8 bases in between. This CDR3 is CAWKWGTNEKLFF. CDR3 nucleotide sequence: TGTGCCTGGAAGTGGGGCACTAATGAAAAACTGTTTTTT.

This clonotype turned up a few times. The chain has TRBV12-3 or TRBV12-4 and TRBJ1-5; D is unclear. CDR3 length: 16 amino acids. With 2 bases removed from V and 5 bases from J, the gap between germline ends came to 16 bases. In DNA form, the CDR3 reads TGTGCCAGCAGTTTATTAGGGATTGGGGAGGATCAGCCCCAGCATTTT. This sequence encodes CASSLLGIGEDQPQHF.

This chain uses TRBV12-3 or TRBV12-4 with TRBJ2-5; the D gene is possibly TRBD2 (5 bases). With 1 base removed from V and 2 bases from J, the gap between germline ends came to 14 bases. The CDR3 is 16 residues long. The chain's CDR3 is CASSLDSASLQETQYF. CDR3 in DNA: TGTGCCAGCAGTTTAGATTCGGCTAGCCTTCAAGAGACCCAGTACTTC.

This clonotype appeared a few times. J is TRBJ2-2 and V is TRBV24-1, with 7 bases that match TRBD2. The germline gives CDR1 KGHDR, CDR2 SFDVKD. The junction had 10 bases not matched to a gene; V was cut back by 5 bases and J by 2 bases. The CDR3 is made up of 17 amino acids. The CDR3 bases are TGTGCCACCAGTGCACCCGGGGGGACCGAAAACACCGGGGAGCTGTTTTTT. It yields the protein CATSAPGGTENTGELFF.

This chain uses TRBV6-1 with TRBJ2-7; 7 bases agree with TRBD2. Germline V gene sequence: CDR1 MNHNS, CDR2 SASEGT. V trimming: 5 bases; J trimming: 2 bases; junction bases outside the gene matches: 9. This CDR3 contains 15 residues. CDR3 loop: CASSLNLRGAYEQYF. CDR3 DNA sequence: TGTGCCAGCAGTCTCAACTTACGGGGGGCCTACGAGCAGTACTTC.

There are many counts of this clonotype. CDR3 sequence reads: CASSRVFSYEQYF. CDR3 DNA sequence: TGTGCCAGCAGTCGGGTCTTCTCCTACGAGCAGTACTTC. This chain links TRBV14 with TRBJ2-7, with D uncertain. V lost 6 bases, J lost 0 bases, and 9 bases lay in between. Germline-derived CDR1 and CDR2 are SGHDN and FVKESK. The CDR3 runs to 13 residues. The full variable domain, with the rest looked up from reference TRBV14 and TRBJ2-7, is EAGVTQFPSHSVIEKGQTVTLRCDPISGHDNLYWYRRVMGKEIKFLLHFVKESKQDESGMPNNRFLAERTGGTYSTLKVQPAELEDSGVYFCASSRVFSYEQYFGPGTRLTVT.

This clonotype was seen at least ten times. The CDR3 loop reads CASSGAGTIYEQYF. CDR3 in DNA: TGTGCCAGCAGCGGGGCGGGGACCATCTACGAGCAGTACTTC. The chain has TRBV5-4 and TRBJ2-7; D might be TRBD2 (6 bases). V shed 4 bases and J shed 3 bases, with 14 bases lying between them. Germline V CDR1 and CDR2: SGHNT, YYREEE (reference sequence). CDR3 size: 14 residues.

This clonotype came up a few times. The chain recombines TRBV5-1 with TRBJ2-2; 11 nucleotides align to TRBD2. Germline V gives CDR1 SGHRS, CDR2 YFSETQ. V lost 4 bases, J lost 6 bases, and 2 bases stayed unmatched. The CDR3 spans 14 residues. The CDR3 protein is CASSPLAGAGELFF. The CDR3 DNA reads TGCGCCAGCAGCCCACTAGCGGGAGCCGGGGAGCTGTTTTTT. The variable domain in full, with the rest retrieved from reference TRBV5-1 and TRBJ2-2, is KAGVTQTPRYLIKTRGQQVTLSCSPISGHRSVSWYQQTPGQGLQFLFEYFSETQRNKGNFPGRFSGRQFSNSRSEMNVSTLELGDSALYLCASSPLAGAGELFFGEGSRLTVL.

This clonotype was counted ten times or more. The J gene is TRBJ2-2, the V gene TRBV5-1; 7 positions match TRBD1. Germline loops: CDR1 SGHRS, CDR2 YFSETQ. Germline trimming cut 0 bases from V and 3 bases from J; bases unmatched to any gene: 2. CDR3 size: 15 residues. The CDR3: CASSLADRDTGELFF. In nucleotides, the CDR3 is TGCGCCAGCAGCTTGGCCGACAGGGACACCGGGGAGCTGTTTTTT. Based on the CDR3 plus reference TRBV5-1 and TRBJ2-2, the full variable domain is KAGVTQTPRYLIKTRGQQVTLSCSPISGHRSVSWYQQTPGQGLQFLFEYFSETQRNKGNFPGRFSGRQFSNSRSEMNVSTLELGDSALYLCASSLADRDTGELFFGEGSRLTVL.